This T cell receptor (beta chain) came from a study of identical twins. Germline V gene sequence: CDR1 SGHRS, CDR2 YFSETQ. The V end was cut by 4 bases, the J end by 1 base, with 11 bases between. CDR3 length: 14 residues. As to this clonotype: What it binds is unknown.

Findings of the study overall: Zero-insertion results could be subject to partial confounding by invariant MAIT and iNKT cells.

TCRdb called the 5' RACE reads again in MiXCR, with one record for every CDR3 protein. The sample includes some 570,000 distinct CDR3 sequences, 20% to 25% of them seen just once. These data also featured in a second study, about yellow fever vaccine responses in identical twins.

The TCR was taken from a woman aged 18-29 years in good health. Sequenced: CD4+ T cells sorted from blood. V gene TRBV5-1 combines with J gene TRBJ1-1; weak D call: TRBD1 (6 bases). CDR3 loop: CASSRDRWNTEAFF. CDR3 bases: TGCGCCAGCAGCCGCGACAGGTGGAACACTGAAGCTTTCTTT.